This T cell receptor (beta chain) was identified in a study of beta chain features in type 1 diabetes. J lost 5 bases, V lost 4 bases, and 3 bases had no gene match. Germline V CDR1 and CDR2: MNHEY, SVGAGI. CDR3 length: 15 residues. Expressed TCRB transcripts were sequenced because the isolated RNA had all been reverse transcribed beforehand. Several million reads on average were seen across naive, central memory and regulatory T cell samples. Only in-frame clones appear in the TCRdb table, and some are missing; sequencing was by immunoSEQ multiplex PCR. This sample has 850,000 to 900,000 clones, with around a sixth found just once. This clone has just a few counts. Its antigen remains unknown. Study-level results: Comparison showed that naive, central memory and Treg TCRB repertoires appeared more similar among patients than among healthy donors.

The rearrangement links TRBV6-5 to TRBJ2-1; 12 bases are shared with TRBD2. The clonotype comes from a woman aged 18-29 years in good health. Sequenced sample: naive CD4+ T cells from blood. The CDR3 protein is CASSFTSGRHNEQFF. CDR3 DNA: TGTGCCAGCAGTTTTACTAGCGGGAGGCACAATGAGCAGTTCTTC.